The 20 T cell receptor beta chains below were found in one sample sequenced in a study of blood T cell repertoires in COVID-19. Assay: immunoSEQ multiplex PCR; the TCRdb copy retains only in-frame clones and omits some. The sample includes over 350,000 clones, around 89% seen only once; the top ten take approximately 4.3%. The sequenced sample consisted of peripheral blood. The receptors here all came from a young woman with acute or convalescent COVID-19.

V gene TRBV5-1 combines with J gene TRBJ2-1, with 10 bases that match TRBD2. The V gene's germline CDR1 is SGHRS and CDR2 YFSETQ. The V and J ends lost 0 bases and 8 bases, in that order; junction bases with no gene match: 8. The CDR3 extends over 16 amino acids. The CDR3 here is CASSLAGASGGHEQFF. The CDR3 bases are TGCGCCAGCAGCTTGGCCGGAGCTAGCGGGGGTCATGAGCAGTTCTTC. Full variable domain (missing parts from reference TRBV5-1 and TRBJ2-1): KAGVTQTPRYLIKTRGQQVTLSCSPISGHRSVSWYQQTPGQGLQFLFEYFSETQRNKGNFPGRFSGRQFSNSRSEMNVSTLELGDSALYLCASSLAGASGGHEQFFGPGTRLTVL.

This clone was picked up one time. In DNA form, the CDR3 reads TGTGCCAGCAGCCCGCGAACAGGGGCCGGGGAGCTGTTTTTT. Encoded protein: CASSPRTGAGELFF. The chain couples TRBV11-2 to TRBJ2-2, with TRBD1 matching over 7 bases. V shed 5 bases, J shed 6 bases, and the junction held 6 bases outside the gene matches. The CDR3 loop spans 14 amino acids. CDR1 is SGHAT, CDR2 FQNNGV, per germline.

The chain is built from TRBV10-2 and TRBJ2-7; D not resolved. Germline V gene lookup returns CDR1 WSHSY and CDR2 SAAADI. The CDR3 extends over 12 amino acids. With 3 bases removed from V and 1 base from J, the gap between germline ends came to 4 bases. CDR3 residues: CASSDLSYEQYF. The CDR3 nucleotides read TGCGCCAGCAGTGACCTATCCTACGAGCAGTACTTC.

V and J are TRBV3-1 (or the pseudogene TRBV3-2) and TRBJ2-3; TRBD2 agrees at 9 bases. The CDR3 sequence is 14 residues long. Germline loops: CDR1 LGHDT, CDR2 YNNKEL (reference sequence). Unmatched junction bases numbered 6, after V lost 5 bases and J lost 6 bases. The CDR3 sequence: CASSLGLASDTQYF. CDR3 sequence (DNA): TGTGCCAGCAGCTTGGGACTAGCTTCCGATACGCAGTATTTT.

This chain joins TRBV19 and TRBJ2-2; 9 bases line up with TRBD1. J lost 6 bases, V lost 3 bases, and 14 bases had no gene match. The CDR3 totals 18 residues. Germline V lookup: CDR1 LNHDA, CDR2 SQIVND (reference sequence). The DNA of the CDR3 is TGTGCCAGTAGTATCGGTCGGTTGAGACAGGGGGTATCCGGGGAGCTGTTTTTT. Encoded protein: CASSIGRLRQGVSGELFF.

This rearrangement joins TRBV18 to TRBJ1-1; D unclear. V was shortened by 2 bases and J by 5 bases, with 12 bases between the two germline ends. The CDR3 has 14 residues. Per the germline V gene, CDR1 is KGHSH and CDR2 is LQKENI. The CDR3, as DNA: TGTGCCAGCTCACCATGGGGAGGTCGAACTGAAGCTTTCTTT. This sequence encodes CASSPWGGRTEAFF.

This rearrangement joins TRBV20-1 to TRBJ1-1, with a tentative D call TRBD1 (5 bases). The CDR3 contains 11 residues. Per the germline V gene, CDR1 is DFQATT and CDR2 is SNEGSKA (reference sequence). V lost 4 bases and J lost 7, with 10 bases in between. In DNA, the CDR3 is TGCAGTGCTATTGACAGTGGTGAAGCTTTCTTT. Translation gives CSAIDSGEAFF.

This rearrangement joins TRBV4-1 to TRBJ1-2; D remains unclear. Trimming left V 1 base short and J 8 bases short, with 11 bases between. This CDR3 has 13 amino acids. Germline CDR1 is MGHRA and CDR2 is YSYEKL. CDR3 amino acids: CASSQVGSLGYTF. DNA of the CDR3: TGCGCCAGCAGCCAAGTGGGCAGCCTGGGCTACACCTTC.

The chain uses TRBV28 and TRBJ2-5; D might be TRBD1 (6 bases). V was clipped by 4 bases and J by 2 bases, with 14 bases between them. The germline V gene encodes CDR1 MDHEN and CDR2 SYDVKM. CDR3 length: 15 amino acids. CDR3 sequence (DNA): TGTGCCAGCAGTTCTGTGTGGGGGCGACAAGAGACCCAGTACTTC. Its translation is CASSSVWGRQETQYF.

The chain carries TRBV5-6 and TRBJ2-7; 11 bases align to TRBD2. The CDR3 is 15 amino acids. J was trimmed by 3 bases and V by 2 bases; bases with no gene match: 4. Per the germline V gene, CDR1 is SGHDT and CDR2 is YYEEEE. The DNA of the CDR3 is TGTGCCAGCAGCTTACTAGCGGGGGACCTCTACGAGCAGTACTTC. It encodes CASSLLAGDLYEQYF.

This chain uses TRBV5-1 with TRBJ2-3, with D possibly matching TRBD2 (6 bases). The CDR3 extends over 17 amino acids. Germline CDR1 reads SGHRS; CDR2 reads YFSETQ. V lost 5 bases and J 2 bases, leaving 21 bases between the germline ends. The CDR3 reads CASRGGGTTISTDTQYF. Here the CDR3 DNA reads TGCGCCAGCAGGGGAGGAGGAACGACTATATCCACAGATACGCAGTATTTT.

The chain employs TRBV15 and TRBJ2-2; 7 positions match TRBD1. V dropped 1 base and J dropped 7; count of bases not matched to a gene: 6. Germline V gene data show CDR1 as LNHNV and CDR2 as YYDKDF (reference sequence). CDR3 length: 15 amino acids. CDR3 residues: CATSRVNRGIGELFF. CDR3 DNA sequence: TGTGCCACCAGCAGAGTCAACAGGGGCATCGGGGAGCTGTTTTTT.

The V gene is TRBV5-6, the J gene TRBJ2-1; 7 bases fit TRBD1. The germline CDR1 and CDR2 sequences are SGHDT and YYEEEE. There are 15 residues in the CDR3. V was pared by 0 bases and J by 6 bases, with 6 bases of the junction left unmatched. The CDR3, as DNA: TGTGCCAGCAGCTTGGGGGACAGTGGGGTCAATGAGCAGTTCTTC. This codes for CASSLGDSGVNEQFF.

This sequence joins TRBV28 and TRBJ2-7; no firm D call. The CDR3 extends over 13 amino acids. Per germline, CDR1 MDHEN and CDR2 SYDVKM. Trimming left V 6 bases short and J 2 bases short, with 11 bases between. In nucleotides, the CDR3 is TGTGCCAGCAGCGCCTTAGTGACCTACGAGCAGTACTTC. The encoded protein is CASSALVTYEQYF.

The chain carries TRBV3-1 (or the pseudogene TRBV3-2) and TRBJ2-5; 9 bases match TRBD2. Looked up from germline, CDR1 is LGHDT and CDR2 is YNNKEL (reference sequence). The CDR3 is 16 residues long. V shed 0 bases, J shed 4 bases, and the junction held 6 bases outside the gene matches. DNA of the CDR3: TGTGCCAGCAGCCAAGAACGCGGGGGGGCTCGAGAGACCCAGTACTTC. Residues: CASSQERGGARETQYF.

The chain recombines TRBV11-1 with TRBJ2-1, with 9 nucleotides matching TRBD2. J was trimmed by 2 bases and V by 7 bases; bases with no gene match: 6. This CDR3 is built from 15 residues. Germline-derived CDR1 and CDR2 are SGHAT and FQDESV (reference sequence). CDR3 nucleotide sequence: TGTGCCAGCACGCCAGCGGGGGGAACCTACAATGAGCAGTTCTTC. Translated, it gives CASTPAGGTYNEQFF.

The rearrangement joins TRBV11-3 to TRBJ1-5; no clear D. Trimming removed 10 bases at V and 0 bases at J, with 25 bases between. The CDR3 is 18 residues long. Germline V gene lookup returns CDR1 SGHNT and CDR2 YENEEA. The CDR3 DNA is TGTGCCATCCCTTCCATCCCCGACCAGCGGAATAGCAATCAGCCCCAGCATTTT. Its protein product is CAIPSIPDQRNSNQPQHF.

The V gene is TRBV25-1, the J gene TRBJ2-5, with D perhaps TRBD1 (5 bases). V lost 4 bases, J lost 4 bases, and 16 bases lay in between. This CDR3 has 15 amino acids. Per the germline V gene, CDR1 is MGHDK and CDR2 is SYGVNS. DNA of the CDR3: TGTGCCAGCAGTGCAGGGAACGGACCGAGAGAGACCCAGTACTTC. Translation: CASSAGNGPRETQYF.

This clone appeared once. This rearrangement joins TRBV18 to TRBJ2-1; the match to TRBD1 covers 7 bases. There are 16 residues in the CDR3. The V and J ends lost 4 bases and 3 bases, in that order; junction bases with no gene match: 9. CDR1 and CDR2 (germline): KGHSH, LQKENI. The CDR3 is CASSLSTGSLYNEQFF. The CDR3 bases are TGTGCCAGCTCACTTTCGACAGGGTCCCTCTACAATGAGCAGTTCTTC.

Regarding this clone: At one of its ends the junction is not consistent with the germline gene, which may arise from a read error. The chain combines TRBV7-3 with TRBJ1-1; D call uncertain. Germline CDR1 SGHTA, CDR2 FQGTGA. The CDR3 length is 15 residues. CDR3 sequence (DNA): TGTGCCAGCAGCCTAACTGCCGTACTAAACACTGAAGCTTTCTTT. This translates into CASSLTAVLNTEAFF.